The 13 T cell receptor beta chains below were found in one sample sequenced in a study of T cell responses to AZD1222 COVID-19 vaccine. The protocol was immunoSEQ multiplex PCR, while the TCRdb copy is restricted to in-frame clones and leaves out a portion. The sample lists about 42,000 clones; about 87% were seen once. Specimen: peripheral blood, collected 28 days after the second AZD1222 dose. The receptors were sampled from an adult who received the AZD1222 COVID-19 vaccine.

The chain uses TRBV12-3 or TRBV12-4 and TRBJ2-1; a possible D gene is TRBD1 (5 bases). Deletions cut 2 bases from V and 6 bases from J, with 5 bases between. The CDR3 is made up of 12 amino acids. The CDR3 loop is CASSLRGNEQFF. The CDR3 DNA is TGTGCCAGCAGTTTAAGGGGCAATGAGCAGTTCTTC.

The chain carries TRBV19 and TRBJ1-6; D might be TRBD1 (6 bases). The CDR3 contains 13 residues. The germline gives CDR1 LNHDA, CDR2 SQIVND (reference sequence). Trimming removed 8 bases from V and 7 bases from J, with 12 bases in between. CDR3 loop: CASSGTQNSPLHF. The CDR3 coding sequence is TGTGCCAGTTCCGGGACACAGAATTCACCCCTCCACTTT.

CDR3 residues: CASSLLGSGELFF. The CDR3 region has the DNA TGTGCCAGCAGTTTACTTGGGAGCGGGGAGCTGTTTTTT. V and J are TRBV12-3 or TRBV12-4 and TRBJ2-2, with D possibly matching TRBD2 (5 bases). V gave up 2 bases and J gave up 7 bases, with 8 bases separating them. There are 13 residues in the CDR3.

This sequence joins TRBV2 and TRBJ2-7; the D gene is possibly TRBD1 (5 bases). This CDR3 has 12 residues. CDR1 and CDR2 (germline): SNHLY, FYNNEI. Trimming took off 4 bases at V and 4 bases at J, with 8 bases between the two ends. The CDR3 loop is CASSVQGYEQYF. The CDR3 DNA is TGTGCCAGCAGTGTGCAGGGTTACGAGCAGTACTTC.

The CDR3 DNA follows: TGCAGCGTTGAAGGGGTGGTTGGAGCTTTCTTT. Residues: CSVEGVVGAFF. V gene TRBV29-1 combines with J gene TRBJ1-1; D gene uncertain. Germline V gene data show CDR1 as SQVTM and CDR2 as ANQGSEA. The CDR3 runs 11 residues. V was trimmed by 1 base and J by 10 bases, leaving 10 bases between them.

CDR3 DNA: TGTGCCAGTAGTCTCCGCCAGGGCGTGGACACCATATATTTT. It codes for CASSLRQGVDTIYF. The J gene is TRBJ1-3, the V gene TRBV19; weak D call: TRBD1 (5 bases). V lost 5 bases and J 8 bases, leaving 16 bases between the germline ends. The germline gives CDR1 LNHDA, CDR2 SQIVND (reference sequence). The CDR3 sequence is 14 residues long.

The chain has TRBV27 and TRBJ2-7, with TRBD2 matching 13 bases. The CDR3 runs 14 residues. CDR1 MNHEY and CDR2 SMNVEV come from the germline V gene (reference sequence). V was clipped by 5 bases and J by 9 bases; unmatched bases: 7. CDR3 nucleotide sequence: TGTGCCAGCAGTCCTATCGGACTAGCGGGAGCGCAGTACTTC. This translates into CASSPIGLAGAQYF.

The V call is TRBV7-2, the J call TRBJ1-5; no reliable D call. V was pared by 1 base and J by 3 bases, with 10 bases between. Germline assignment: CDR1 SGHTA and CDR2 FQGNSA. The CDR3 runs to 15 residues. The chain's CDR3 is CASSLDRAVNQPQHF. In nucleotides, the CDR3 is TGTGCCAGCAGCTTAGACCGGGCAGTCAATCAGCCCCAGCATTTT.

The sample holds a few counts of this clone. Other DNA sequences within the sample encode an identical CDR3. This chain connects TRBV6-5 to TRBJ1-1; maybe TRBD1 (6 bases). The germline gives CDR1 MNHEY, CDR2 SVGAGI. The CDR3 spans 13 residues. V gave up 7 bases and J gave up 1 base, with 10 bases separating them. The CDR3 spells CASTLDRNTEAFF. Here the CDR3 DNA reads TGTGCCAGCACCCTGGACAGGAACACTGAAGCTTTCTTT.

The chain combines TRBV7-2 with TRBJ2-1; 13 nucleotides line up with TRBD2. This CDR3 has 15 residues. J was trimmed by 8 bases and V by 5 bases; bases with no gene match: 6. Germline CDR1 and CDR2: SGHTA and FQGNSA. In DNA, the CDR3 is TGTGCCAGCAGCCAAGGACTAGCGGGGGATGATGAGCAGTTCTTC. Residues: CASSQGLAGDDEQFF.

This clone rates as medium-sized (0.01 to 0.1%). The rearrangement uses TRBV29-1 and TRBJ1-1, with TRBD1 as a possible D gene (5 bases). Germline-derived CDR1 and CDR2 are SQVTM and ANQGSEA. The CDR3 covers 13 residues. V dropped 7 bases and J dropped 0 bases, with 12 bases sitting between them. In DNA, the CDR3 is TGCAGCGCCACGGGGGGGATGAACACTGAAGCTTTCTTT. Amino acid sequence: CSATGGMNTEAFF.

This clone occurred once. The CDR3 spells CASSHVGGEQFF. DNA for the CDR3: TGTGCCAGCAGCCACGTCGGGGGTGAGCAGTTCTTC. The gene calls are TRBV3-1 (or the pseudogene TRBV3-2) and TRBJ2-1; perhaps TRBD2 as D (6 bases). The CDR3 has 12 residues. Trimming took off 3 bases at V and 9 bases at J, with 9 bases between the two ends. Germline CDR1 LGHDT, CDR2 YNNKEL (reference sequence).

V and J are TRBV7-9 and TRBJ1-5, with 9 positions matching TRBD1. Per the germline V gene, CDR1 is SEHNR and CDR2 is FQNEAQ (reference sequence). CDR3 length: 16 amino acids. J gave up 4 bases and V 5 bases, and 9 bases lay outside the gene matches. CDR3 in DNA: TGTGCCAGCAGCCCGCTGGGACAGGGTGTTAATCAGCCCCAGCATTTT. It is translated as CASSPLGQGVNQPQHF.